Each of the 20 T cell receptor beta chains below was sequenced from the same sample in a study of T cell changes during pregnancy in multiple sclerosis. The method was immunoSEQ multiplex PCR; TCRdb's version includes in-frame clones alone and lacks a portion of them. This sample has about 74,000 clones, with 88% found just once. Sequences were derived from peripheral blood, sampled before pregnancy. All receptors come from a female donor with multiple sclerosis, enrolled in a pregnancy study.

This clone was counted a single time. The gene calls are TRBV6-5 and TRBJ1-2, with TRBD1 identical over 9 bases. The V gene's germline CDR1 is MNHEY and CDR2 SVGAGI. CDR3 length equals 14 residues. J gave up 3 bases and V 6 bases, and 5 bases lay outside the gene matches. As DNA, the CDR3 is TGTGCCAGCAGGGAGGACAGGGGCTACTATGGCTACACCTTC. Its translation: CASREDRGYYGYTF.

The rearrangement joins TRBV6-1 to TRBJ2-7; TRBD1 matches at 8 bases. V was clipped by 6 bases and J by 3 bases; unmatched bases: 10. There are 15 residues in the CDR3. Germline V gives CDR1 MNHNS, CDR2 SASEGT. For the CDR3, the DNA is TGTGCCAGCAGCCCCCTAGGACAGGGAGGCTACGAGCAGTACTTC. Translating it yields CASSPLGQGGYEQYF.

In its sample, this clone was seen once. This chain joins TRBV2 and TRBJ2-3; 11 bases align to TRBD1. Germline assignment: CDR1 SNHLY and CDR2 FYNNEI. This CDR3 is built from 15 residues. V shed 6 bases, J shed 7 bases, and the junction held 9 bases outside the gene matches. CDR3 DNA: TGTGCCAGCAGCGCGGGGACAGGGGGTAAAAATACGCAGTATTTT. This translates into CASSAGTGGKNTQYF.

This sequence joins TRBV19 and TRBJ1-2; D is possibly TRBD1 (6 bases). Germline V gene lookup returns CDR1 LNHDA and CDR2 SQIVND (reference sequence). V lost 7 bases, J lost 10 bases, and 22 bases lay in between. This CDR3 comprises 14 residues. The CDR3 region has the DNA TGTGCCAGTACAAACTCGAAGAGGGGGAAGGACTACACCTTC. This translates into CASTNSKRGKDYTF.

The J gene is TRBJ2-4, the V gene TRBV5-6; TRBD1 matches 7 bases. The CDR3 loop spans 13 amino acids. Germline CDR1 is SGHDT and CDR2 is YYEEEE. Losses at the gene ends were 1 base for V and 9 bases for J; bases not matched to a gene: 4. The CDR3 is CASSLTGVGIQYF. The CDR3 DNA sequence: TGTGCCAGCAGCTTGACAGGGGTCGGCATTCAGTACTTC.

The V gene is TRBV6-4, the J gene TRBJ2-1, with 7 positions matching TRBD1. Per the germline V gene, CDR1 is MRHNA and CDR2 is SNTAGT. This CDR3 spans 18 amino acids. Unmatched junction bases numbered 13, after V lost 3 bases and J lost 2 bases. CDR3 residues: CASSESTGPLGAYNEQFF. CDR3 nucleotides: TGTGCCAGCAGTGAGTCGACAGGGCCCCTTGGAGCCTACAATGAGCAGTTCTTC.

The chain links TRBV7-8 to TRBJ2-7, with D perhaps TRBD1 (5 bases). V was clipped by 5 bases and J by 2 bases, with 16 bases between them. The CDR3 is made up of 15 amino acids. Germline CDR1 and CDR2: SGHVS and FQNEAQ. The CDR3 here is CASSPFRAAPYEQYF. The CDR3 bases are TGTGCCAGCAGCCCTTTCAGGGCGGCCCCCTACGAGCAGTACTTC.

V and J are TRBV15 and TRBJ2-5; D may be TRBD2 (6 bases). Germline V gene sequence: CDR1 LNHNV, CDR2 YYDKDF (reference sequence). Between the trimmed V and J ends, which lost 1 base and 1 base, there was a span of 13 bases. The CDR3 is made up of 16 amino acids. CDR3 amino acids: CATSRAAGSRQETQYF. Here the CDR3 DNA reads TGTGCCACCAGCAGAGCGGCGGGGAGTCGCCAAGAGACCCAGTACTTC.

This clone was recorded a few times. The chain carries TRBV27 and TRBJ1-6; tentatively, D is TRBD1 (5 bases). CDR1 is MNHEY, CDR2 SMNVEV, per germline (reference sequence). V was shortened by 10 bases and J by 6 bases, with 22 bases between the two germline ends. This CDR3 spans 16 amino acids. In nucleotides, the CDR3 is TGTGCCACCAGCCGATTAACAGGTTCCCCTAATTCACCCCTCCACTTT. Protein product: CATSRLTGSPNSPLHF.

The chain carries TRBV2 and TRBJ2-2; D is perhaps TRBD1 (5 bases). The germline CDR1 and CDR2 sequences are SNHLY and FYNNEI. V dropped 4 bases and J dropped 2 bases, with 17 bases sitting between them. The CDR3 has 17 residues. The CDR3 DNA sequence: TGTGCCAGCAGTGCAGACAGTGCGAGCCTTAACACCGGGGAGCTGTTTTTT. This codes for CASSADSASLNTGELFF.

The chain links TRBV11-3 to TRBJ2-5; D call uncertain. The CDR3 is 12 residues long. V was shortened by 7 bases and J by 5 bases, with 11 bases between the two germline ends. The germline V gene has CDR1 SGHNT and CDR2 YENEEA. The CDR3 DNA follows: TGTGCCAGCATTTCCCCGGAGGAGACCCAGTACTTC. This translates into CASISPEETQYF. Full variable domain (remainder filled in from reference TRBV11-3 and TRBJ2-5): EAGVVQSPRYKIIEKKQPVAFWCNPISGHNTLYWYLQNLGQGPELLIRYENEEAVDDSQLPKDRFSAERLKGVDSTLKIQPAELGDSAVYLCASISPEETQYFGPGTRLLVL.

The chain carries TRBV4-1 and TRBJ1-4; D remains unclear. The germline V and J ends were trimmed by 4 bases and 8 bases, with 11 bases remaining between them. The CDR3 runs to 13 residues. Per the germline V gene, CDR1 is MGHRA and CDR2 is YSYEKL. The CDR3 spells CASSRGSSEKLFF. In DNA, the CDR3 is TGCGCCAGCAGCCGCGGGTCTTCGGAAAAACTGTTTTTT.

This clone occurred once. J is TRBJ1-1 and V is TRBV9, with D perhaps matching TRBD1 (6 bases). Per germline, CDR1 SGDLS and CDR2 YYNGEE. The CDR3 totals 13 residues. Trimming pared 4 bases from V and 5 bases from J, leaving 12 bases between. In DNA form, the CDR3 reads TGTGCCAGCAGCCAGGGGTGGGGAACTGAAGCTTTCTTT. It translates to CASSQGWGTEAFF.

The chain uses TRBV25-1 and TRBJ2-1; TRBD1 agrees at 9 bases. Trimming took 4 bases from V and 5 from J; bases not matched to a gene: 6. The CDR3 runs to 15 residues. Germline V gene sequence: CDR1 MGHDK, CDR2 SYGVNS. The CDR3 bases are TGTGCCAGCAGTGTCACCGGGACAGGGAACAATGAGCAGTTCTTC. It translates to CASSVTGTGNNEQFF.

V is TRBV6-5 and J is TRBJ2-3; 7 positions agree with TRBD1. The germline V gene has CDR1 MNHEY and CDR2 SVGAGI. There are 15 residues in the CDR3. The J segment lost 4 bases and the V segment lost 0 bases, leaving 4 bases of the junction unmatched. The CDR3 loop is CASSYSDQGADTQYF. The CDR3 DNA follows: TGTGCCAGCAGTTACTCCGACCAGGGGGCAGATACGCAGTATTTT.

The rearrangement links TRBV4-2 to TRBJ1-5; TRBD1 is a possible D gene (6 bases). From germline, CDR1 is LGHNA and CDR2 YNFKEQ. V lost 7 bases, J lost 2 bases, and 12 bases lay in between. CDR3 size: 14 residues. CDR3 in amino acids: CASTAGQGNQPQHF. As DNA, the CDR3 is TGTGCCAGCACAGCGGGACAAGGCAATCAGCCCCAGCATTTT.

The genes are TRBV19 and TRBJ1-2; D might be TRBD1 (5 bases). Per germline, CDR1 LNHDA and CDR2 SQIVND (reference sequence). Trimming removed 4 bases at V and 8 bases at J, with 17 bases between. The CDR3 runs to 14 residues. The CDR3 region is CASSRLAGGAGYTF. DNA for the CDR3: TGTGCCAGTAGTAGATTAGCGGGGGGTGCGGGCTACACCTTC.

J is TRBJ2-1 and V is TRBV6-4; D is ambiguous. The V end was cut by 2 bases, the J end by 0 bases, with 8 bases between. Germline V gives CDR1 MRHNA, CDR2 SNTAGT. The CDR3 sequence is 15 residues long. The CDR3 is CASSDGELSYNEQFF. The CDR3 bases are TGTGCCAGCAGTGACGGAGAGCTCTCCTACAATGAGCAGTTCTTC.

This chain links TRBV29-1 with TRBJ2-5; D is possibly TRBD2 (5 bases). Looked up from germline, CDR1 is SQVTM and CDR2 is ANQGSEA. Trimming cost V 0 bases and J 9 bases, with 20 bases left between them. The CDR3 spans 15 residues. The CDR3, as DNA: TGCAGCGTTGAAGATCTTCGAGGGCAGAAAAGCGCCCAGTACTTC. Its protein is CSVEDLRGQKSAQYF.

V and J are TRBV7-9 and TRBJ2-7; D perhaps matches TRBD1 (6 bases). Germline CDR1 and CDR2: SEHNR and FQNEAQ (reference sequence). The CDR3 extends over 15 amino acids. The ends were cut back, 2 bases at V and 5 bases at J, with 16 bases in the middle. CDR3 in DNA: TGTGCCAGCAGCTTAAGGTTTCAGGGGCGTGACGAGCAGTACTTC. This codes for CASSLRFQGRDEQYF.